This TCR beta chain appears in the sequencing data of a study of human T cells and chemical hapten exposure. This clonotype has a count of ten or more. What it recognizes is unknown. Individual cDNA molecules in this library carried unique molecular identifiers. A single record per CDR3 protein comes from TCRdb applying MiXCR to the RACE reads. The sample includes more than 300,000 distinct CDR3 sequences, approximately 5.1% of them seen just once. The study's findings and limits: TCRs above 1 in 1000 frequency stayed constant with DPC sensitization.

CDR1 GTSNPN and CDR2 SVGIG come from the germline V gene (reference sequence). The CDR3 totals 14 residues. Trimming stripped 6 bases from V and 5 bases from J, with 17 bases between. The time point: pre-sensitization, week 0. As to treatment: therapeutic diphenylcyclopropenone sensitization with weekly scalp DPC. Alopecia patients between 18 and 70 years old and suitable for DPC were used as donors. The sequencing here drew on whole blood, taken in connection with sensitization to the hapten diphenylcyclopropenone (DPC). The genes are TRBV30 and TRBJ1-5; D is possibly TRBD1 (6 bases). This sequence originates from a woman aged 45-65 years with alopecia areata. Some clones in this sample may be carry-over from other donors' samples. The CDR3 DNA reads TGTGCCTGTGCACAGGGCAACCTTTATCAGCCCCAGCATTTT. Its translation is CACAQGNLYQPQHF.